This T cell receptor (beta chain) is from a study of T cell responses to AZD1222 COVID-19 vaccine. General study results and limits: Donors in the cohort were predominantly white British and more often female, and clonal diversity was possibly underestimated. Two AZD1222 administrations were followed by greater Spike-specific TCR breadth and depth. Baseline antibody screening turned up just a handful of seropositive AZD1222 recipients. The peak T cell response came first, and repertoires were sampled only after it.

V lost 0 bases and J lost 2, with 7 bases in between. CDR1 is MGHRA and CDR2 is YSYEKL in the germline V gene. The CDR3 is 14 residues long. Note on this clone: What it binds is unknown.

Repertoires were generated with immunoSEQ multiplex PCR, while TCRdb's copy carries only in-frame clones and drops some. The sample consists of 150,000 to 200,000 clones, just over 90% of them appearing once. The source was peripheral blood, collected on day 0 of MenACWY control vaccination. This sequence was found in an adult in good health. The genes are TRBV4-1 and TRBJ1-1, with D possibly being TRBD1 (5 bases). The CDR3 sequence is CASSQDGANTEAFF. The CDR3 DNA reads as TGCGCCAGCAGCCAAGACGGGGCTAACACTGAAGCTTTCTTT.